The 25 T cell receptor beta chains given below trace back to one sample, sequenced in a study of blood T cell repertoires in COVID-19. Generated by immunoSEQ multiplex PCR, the TCRdb table keeps only in-frame clones and is missing some. The sample consists of approximately 150,000 clones, around 81% of them appearing once. Sample: peripheral blood. The receptor source for this set is a woman of 80 years or more with COVID-19, enrolled during active disease.

This chain uses TRBV3-1 (or the pseudogene TRBV3-2) with TRBJ2-7, with D tentatively TRBD2 (6 bases). V dropped 1 base and J dropped 2 bases, with 12 bases sitting between them. Germline V gene data show CDR1 as LGHDT and CDR2 as YNNKEL (reference sequence). This CDR3 contains 15 residues. The CDR3 nucleotides read TGTGCCAGCAGCCAAGCGCCCTCGGGGGCCTACGAGCAGTACTTC. It translates to CASSQAPSGAYEQYF.

V is TRBV19 and J is TRBJ1-5, with TRBD1 identical over 9 bases. CDR1 and CDR2 from the germline V gene are LNHDA and SQIVND (reference sequence). The CDR3 contains 15 residues. After removal of 11 bases from V and 5 bases from J, the junction contained 13 bases not matched to a gene. This CDR3 reads CASGPGQGRDQPQHF. Here the CDR3 DNA reads TGTGCCTCGGGACCGGGACAGGGAAGGGATCAGCCCCAGCATTTT.

The chain uses TRBV6-4 and TRBJ1-5; TRBD1 aligns across 8 bases. CDR3 length equals 15 residues. V dropped 8 bases and J dropped 3; count of bases not matched to a gene: 9. The germline V gene has CDR1 MRHNA and CDR2 SNTAGT. As DNA, the CDR3 is TGTGCCAGCTCCCAGGGGGCGGGAAACAATCAGCCCCAGCATTTT. Translated: CASSQGAGNNQPQHF.

The chain employs TRBV19 and TRBJ1-1, with TRBD1 matching 9 bases. The J segment lost 4 bases and the V segment lost 4 bases, leaving 4 bases of the junction unmatched. This CDR3 is 14 amino acids long. Germline V gene lookup returns CDR1 LNHDA and CDR2 SQIVND (reference sequence). This chain's CDR3 is CASSTGQGSTEAFF. Here the CDR3 DNA reads TGTGCCAGTAGTACTGGACAGGGGAGCACTGAAGCTTTCTTT. The full variable domain, its missing parts supplied by reference TRBV19 and TRBJ1-1, is DGGITQSPKYLFRKEGQNVTLSCEQNLNHDAMYWYRQDPGQGLRLIYYSQIVNDFQKGDIAEGYSVSREKKESFPLTVTSAQKNPTAFYLCASSTGQGSTEAFFGQGTRLTVV.

V usage is TRBV3-1 (or the pseudogene TRBV3-2) and J usage is TRBJ2-5; D call uncertain. Trimming left V 9 bases short and J 5 bases short, with 19 bases between. Germline lookup yields CDR1 LGHDT and CDR2 YNNKEL (reference sequence). The CDR3 loop spans 14 amino acids. In DNA, the CDR3 is TGTGCCAGTGCTCTGGGCGTTGGTGGGGAGACCCAGTACTTC. Residues: CASALGVGGETQYF.

This chain links TRBV5-1 with TRBJ2-5; D is unclear. The CDR3 runs to 14 residues. In germline, CDR1 is SGHRS, CDR2 YFSETQ. V was shortened by 0 bases and J by 2 bases, with 8 bases between the two germline ends. CDR3 nucleotide sequence: TGCGCCAGCAGCTTGGCAAGCAATCAAGAGACCCAGTACTTC. This codes for CASSLASNQETQYF.

This clone showed up just a few times. The chain has TRBV29-1 and TRBJ2-1, with 8 nucleotides matching TRBD1. Unmatched junction bases numbered 5, after V lost 6 bases and J lost 4 bases. The CDR3 covers 13 residues. Per the germline V gene, CDR1 is SQVTM and CDR2 is ANQGSEA. CDR3 sequence (DNA): TGCAGCGTATCAGGGGGCTGGTACAATGAGCAGTTCTTC. Translating gives CSVSGGWYNEQFF.

This clone was recorded once. V is TRBV3-1 (or the pseudogene TRBV3-2) and J is TRBJ1-1; 9 nucleotides line up with TRBD1. CDR3 size: 13 residues. Per germline, CDR1 LGHDT and CDR2 YNNKEL (reference sequence). J was trimmed by 6 bases and V by 5 bases; bases with no gene match: 4. CDR3 in DNA: TGTGCCAGCAGCGCCCGGGACAGGGCTGAAGCTTTCTTT. Residues: CASSARDRAEAFF.

This clone has just one count. J is TRBJ1-2 and V is TRBV6-4; 7 bases are shared with TRBD1. J gave up 4 bases and V 4 bases, and 3 bases lay outside the gene matches. The V gene's germline CDR1 is MRHNA and CDR2 SNTAGT. The CDR3 totals 13 residues. CDR3 sequence: CASSGGDSYGYTF. As DNA, the CDR3 is TGTGCCAGCAGTGGAGGGGACAGCTATGGCTACACCTTC.

V usage is TRBV28 and J usage is TRBJ1-1; 7 bases match TRBD1. Trimming cost V 5 bases and J 5 bases; bases outside gene matches: 5. Per germline, CDR1 MDHEN and CDR2 SYDVKM. The length of the CDR3 is 13 residues. CDR3 nucleotide sequence: TGTGCCAGCAGTCCACAGGGGAGGACTGAAGCTTTCTTT. It codes for CASSPQGRTEAFF.

The CDR3 nucleotides are TGTGCCAGCAGCCCCGGGACTAGGCAAGAGACCCAGTACTTC. Its protein is CASSPGTRQETQYF. The chain carries TRBV5-8 and TRBJ2-5; 8 bases line up with TRBD2. The CDR3 is 14 residues long. Germline V CDR1 and CDR2: SGHTS, YDEGEE. The V gene end was trimmed by 4 bases and the J gene end by 2 bases; junction bases not matched to a gene: 4.

Notes on this clone: Within the sample, other DNA sequences also encode this same CDR3. The rearrangement joins TRBV7-3 to TRBJ2-1; D is ambiguous. This CDR3 has 13 amino acids. CDR1 SGHTA and CDR2 FQGTGA come from the germline V gene. The V end lost 8 bases, the J end lost 0 bases, and 8 bases lay between the germline ends. The CDR3 region is CASSWSSYNEQFF. The CDR3 DNA follows: TGTGCCAGCTCCTGGAGCTCCTACAATGAGCAGTTCTTC.

J is TRBJ1-2 and V is TRBV3-1 (or the pseudogene TRBV3-2); the match to TRBD1 covers 7 bases. The germline V gene has CDR1 LGHDT and CDR2 YNNKEL (reference sequence). Trimming removed 2 bases from V and 2 bases from J; junction bases left unmatched: 8. The CDR3 consists of 16 residues. CDR3 DNA sequence: TGTGCCAGCAGCCAAACGAGGGACAGAAGGAACTATGGCTACACCTTC. Translation: CASSQTRDRRNYGYTF.

This chain connects TRBV27 to TRBJ2-1; TRBD1 aligns across 8 bases. Losses at the gene ends were 2 bases for V and 7 bases for J; bases not matched to a gene: 7. Germline V gene lookup returns CDR1 MNHEY and CDR2 SMNVEV (reference sequence). The CDR3 loop spans 15 amino acids. The CDR3 region is CASSLVQGAANEQFF. As DNA, the CDR3 is TGTGCCAGCAGTTTAGTGCAGGGGGCGGCGAATGAGCAGTTCTTC.

Here the CDR3 reads CASSLALGGQPQHF. In DNA form, the CDR3 reads TGCGCCAGCAGCTTGGCCCTTGGGGGCCAGCCCCAGCATTTT. The rearrangement uses TRBV5-1 and TRBJ1-5; tentatively, D is TRBD1 (6 bases). In germline, CDR1 is SGHRS, CDR2 YFSETQ. There are 14 residues in the CDR3. Between the trimmed V and J ends, which lost 0 bases and 7 bases, there was a span of 11 bases.

The CDR3 DNA reads as TGTGCCACCAGCAGAGCGTTAGGGGAGGCAGATACGCAGTATTTT. It encodes CATSRALGEADTQYF. The chain joins TRBV15 to TRBJ2-3, with D perhaps TRBD2 (6 bases). The V gene's germline CDR1 is LNHNV and CDR2 YYDKDF (reference sequence). The CDR3 loop spans 15 amino acids. V lost 1 base and J 4 bases, leaving 12 bases between the germline ends.

The rearrangement uses TRBV12-3 or TRBV12-4 and TRBJ2-5; 7 bases fit TRBD1. The CDR3 length is 13 residues. The V and J ends lost 7 bases and 4 bases, in that order; junction bases with no gene match: 6. The CDR3 DNA follows: TGTGCCAGCATGAGGCAGGGGGTAGAGACCCAGTACTTC. Its protein product is CASMRQGVETQYF.

V and J are TRBV29-1 and TRBJ2-3; 12 nucleotides align to TRBD2. The germline V gene encodes CDR1 SQVTM and CDR2 ANQGSEA. The CDR3 extends over 13 amino acids. J was trimmed by 4 bases and V by 7 bases; bases with no gene match: 3. The CDR3: CSARTSGADTQYF. The CDR3 DNA reads as TGCAGCGCTAGGACTAGCGGGGCAGATACGCAGTATTTT.

The genes are TRBV19 and TRBJ2-7, with 9 bases lining up with TRBD1. Per germline, CDR1 LNHDA and CDR2 SQIVND (reference sequence). The V and J ends lost 9 bases and 2 bases, in that order; junction bases with no gene match: 5. This CDR3 region has 13 residues. Here the CDR3 DNA reads TGTGCCAGCGGGGGACAGGGAACCTACGAGCAGTACTTC. This encodes CASGGQGTYEQYF.

The chain is built from TRBV5-1 and TRBJ2-3; D not certain. Trimming removed 2 bases from V and 1 base from J, with 11 bases in between. This CDR3 comprises 15 residues. The germline V gene encodes CDR1 SGHRS and CDR2 YFSETQ. DNA of the CDR3: TGCGCCAGCAGCTTAAACCCCCCAGGCACAGATACGCAGTATTTT. Translating it yields CASSLNPPGTDTQYF. Combining the CDR3 with reference TRBV5-1 and TRBJ2-3 gives the whole variable domain KAGVTQTPRYLIKTRGQQVTLSCSPISGHRSVSWYQQTPGQGLQFLFEYFSETQRNKGNFPGRFSGRQFSNSRSEMNVSTLELGDSALYLCASSLNPPGTDTQYFGPGTRLTVL.

This clone was seen a handful of times. The chain uses TRBV19 and TRBJ2-7, with D tentatively TRBD1 (6 bases). Per germline, CDR1 LNHDA and CDR2 SQIVND (reference sequence). The CDR3 covers 14 residues. Trimming stripped 3 bases from V and 3 bases from J, with 12 bases between. CDR3 in amino acids: CASSMDSGHYEQYF. The DNA for the CDR3 is TGTGCCAGTAGTATGGACAGCGGACACTACGAGCAGTACTTC.

The chain couples TRBV19 to TRBJ2-1; 9 bases fit TRBD2. Germline CDR1 and CDR2: LNHDA and SQIVND (reference sequence). The CDR3 is 14 residues long. V shed 5 bases, J shed 9 bases, and the junction held 8 bases outside the gene matches. The CDR3 DNA sequence: TGTGCCAGTAGTCGCGCTAGCGGGATGGCTGAGCAGTTCTTC. Translating it yields CASSRASGMAEQFF.

This rearrangement joins TRBV5-4 to TRBJ2-7; D is undetermined. The CDR3 loop spans 13 amino acids. Trimming cost V 6 bases and J 0 bases, with 10 bases left between them. Per the germline V gene, CDR1 is SGHNT and CDR2 is YYREEE (reference sequence). The CDR3 region has the DNA TGTGCCAGCACCTTACTCGCCTCCTACGAGCAGTACTTC. Its protein is CASTLLASYEQYF.

The genes are TRBV7-2 and TRBJ1-3; no clear D. The CDR3 spans 16 residues. V was pared by 1 base and J by 0 bases, with 10 bases between. CDR1 SGHTA and CDR2 FQGNSA come from the germline V gene. In DNA, the CDR3 is TGTGCCAGCAGCTTAGGGCAGGTGGACTCTGGAAACACCATATATTTT. Translating it yields CASSLGQVDSGNTIYF.

The chain recombines TRBV19 with TRBJ2-1; 8 nucleotides align to TRBD1. V dropped 7 bases and J dropped 4; count of bases not matched to a gene: 12. The length of the CDR3 is 16 residues. CDR1 and CDR2 from the germline V gene are LNHDA and SQIVND (reference sequence). The CDR3 DNA sequence: TGTGCCAGTACCGCTCACAGGGGGTTAGGGTACAATGAGCAGTTCTTC. It encodes CASTAHRGLGYNEQFF.